These 24 T cell receptor beta chains were sequenced from one sample in a study of T cell repertoires in cytomegalovirus infection. From the reads, TCRdb called clonotypes with MiXCR, one entry per CDR3 protein. The sample lists about 700,000 distinct CDR3 sequences; around 30% were seen once. The antigens these receptors bind are not known. Sequenced here: cultured PBMCs, sampled from culture after CMV antigen stimulation. These receptors were taken from a human donor in good health (CMV status not recorded). Some clones in this sample may be carry-over from other donors' samples.

The chain recombines TRBV4-1 with TRBJ1-1; D gene uncertain. The CDR3 contains 13 residues. Per the germline V gene, CDR1 is MGHRA and CDR2 is YSYEKL. Deletions cut 0 bases from V and 4 bases from J, with 6 bases between. CDR3 nucleotide sequence: TGCGCCAGCAGCCAAGACCCAAGCACTGAAGCTTTCTTT. It codes for CASSQDPSTEAFF.

The V gene is TRBV12-3 or TRBV12-4, the J gene TRBJ2-2; TRBD1 aligns across 12 bases. The V and J ends lost 6 bases and 7 bases, in that order; junction bases with no gene match: 6. This CDR3 contains 15 residues. The DNA of the CDR3 is TGTGCCAGCAGCCTCCGGGACAGGGGGCTCGGGGAGCTGTTTTTT. This encodes CASSLRDRGLGELFF.

The chain recombines TRBV7-2 with TRBJ1-6, with D unresolved. Germline lookup yields CDR1 SGHTA and CDR2 FQGNSA. The CDR3 length is 13 residues. The V end was cut by 5 bases, the J end by 7 bases, with 9 bases between. CDR3 in amino acids: CASSGRENSPLHF. The CDR3, as DNA: TGTGCCAGCAGCGGAAGGGAAAATTCACCCCTCCACTTT.

The sample holds one count of this clonotype. The J gene is TRBJ2-7, the V gene TRBV20-1; a possible D gene is TRBD2 (6 bases). CDR1 and CDR2 (germline): DFQATT, SNEGSKA (reference sequence). CDR3 length: 14 residues. V dropped 5 bases and J dropped 3 bases, with 17 bases sitting between them. DNA for the CDR3: TGCAGTGCTTGCCCCGTTCAGCGGGTCTACGAGCAGTACTTC. Translating it yields CSACPVQRVYEQYF.

V usage is TRBV20-1 and J usage is TRBJ1-5; D is unresolved. This CDR3 comprises 20 residues. V was trimmed by 2 bases and J by 0 bases, leaving 26 bases between them. Per the germline V gene, CDR1 is DFQATT and CDR2 is SNEGSKA (reference sequence). The CDR3 DNA reads TGCAGTGCTAGACCCATCGGGCACCCCGAAAATATTTATAGCAATCAGCCCCAGCATTTT. The encoded protein is CSARPIGHPENIYSNQPQHF.

The J gene is TRBJ2-4, the V gene TRBV3-1; D remains unclear. V shed 2 bases and J shed 0 bases, with 14 bases lying between them. This CDR3 region has 17 residues. CDR1 and CDR2 from the germline V gene are LGHDT and YNNKEL (reference sequence). The CDR3 spells CASSQSAQLLAKNIQYF. The CDR3 DNA reads TGTGCCAGCAGCCAATCGGCACAGCTGCTAGCCAAAAACATTCAGTACTTC.

In this sample, this clonotype turned up a few times. The chain recombines TRBV20-1 with TRBJ2-6, with 7 nucleotides matching TRBD1. V shed 0 bases and J 5 bases; nucleotides not matched to a gene: 7. The germline CDR1 and CDR2 sequences are DFQATT and SNEGSKA (reference sequence). This CDR3 spans 16 amino acids. For the CDR3, the DNA is TGCAGTGCTAGAGATCGGAGACAGGGCTGGGCCAACGTCCTGACTTTC. It is translated as CSARDRRQGWANVLTF.

Only a few counts were recorded for this clonotype. The gene calls are TRBV2 and TRBJ2-1; TRBD2 might be the D (5 bases). V lost 8 bases to trimming and J lost 0 bases, with 14 bases between them. Germline V gene sequence: CDR1 SNHLY, CDR2 FYNNEI. This CDR3 region has 15 residues. In nucleotides, the CDR3 is TGTGCCAGCCAACTAGGCCCGAGCTCCTACAATGAGCAGTTCTTC. Translation: CASQLGPSSYNEQFF.

The genes are TRBV7-6 and TRBJ1-1; D unclear. CDR3 length: 13 amino acids. V dropped 6 bases and J dropped 8 bases, with 16 bases sitting between them. Per germline, CDR1 SGHVS and CDR2 FNYEAQ. For the CDR3, the DNA is TGTGCCAGCAGTCTGGAATCTTCGACGGAAGCTTTCTTT. Its translation is CASSLESSTEAFF.

The rearrangement uses TRBV20-1 and TRBJ2-7; TRBD1 matches at 7 bases. After removal of 6 bases from V and 1 base from J, the junction contained 9 bases not matched to a gene. The CDR3 is 14 residues long. CDR1 DFQATT and CDR2 SNEGSKA come from the germline V gene (reference sequence). CDR3 sequence (DNA): TGCAGTGCAGGGAGAACAGGGGAGTCCTACGAGCAGTACTTC. Protein: CSAGRTGESYEQYF.

J is TRBJ1-1 and V is TRBV4-3; no firm D call. This CDR3 contains 13 residues. V shed 1 base and J shed 8 bases, with 11 bases lying between them. CDR1 is LGHNA, CDR2 YSLEER, per germline. In nucleotides, the CDR3 is TGCGCCAGCAGCCAAGGAACGGCGGCAGAAGCTTTCTTT. This gives the protein CASSQGTAAEAFF.

This clonotype was seen a handful of times. The V call is TRBV9, the J call TRBJ2-1; 8 nucleotides match TRBD2. Germline V gene sequence: CDR1 SGDLS, CDR2 YYNGEE. Trimming removed 0 bases from V and 6 bases from J; junction bases left unmatched: 5. The CDR3 runs to 15 residues. The CDR3 reads CASSVEGTSGNEQFF. As DNA, the CDR3 is TGTGCCAGCAGCGTAGAAGGGACTAGTGGCAATGAGCAGTTCTTC.

The table lists this clonotype with a few counts. This chain connects TRBV7-8 to TRBJ2-3; 10 bases agree with TRBD2. The junction had 11 bases not matched to a gene; V was cut back by 5 bases and J by 6 bases. The CDR3 is made up of 16 amino acids. The V gene's germline CDR1 is SGHVS and CDR2 FQNEAQ. The CDR3 DNA reads as TGTGCCAGCAGCCGGGGGAGCGGGGGGGCTGGCGATACGCAGTATTTT. Its protein is CASSRGSGGAGDTQYF.

The V call is TRBV4-1, the J call TRBJ2-7; 8 nucleotides line up with TRBD1. V shed 4 bases, J shed 3 bases, and the junction held 11 bases outside the gene matches. The CDR3 has 16 amino acids. Germline V gives CDR1 MGHRA, CDR2 YSYEKL. CDR3 sequence: CASSLRENRGYYEQYF. The CDR3 nucleotides read TGCGCCAGCAGCCTCAGAGAGAACAGGGGGTACTACGAGCAGTACTTC.

This clonotype was seen repeatedly, ten times or more. V is TRBV7-2 and J is TRBJ2-3; D unclear. V gave up 3 bases and J gave up 6 bases, with 10 bases separating them. Germline V lookup: CDR1 SGHTA, CDR2 FQGNSA. The CDR3 extends over 13 amino acids. CDR3 region: CASSFDSSDTQYF. The CDR3 DNA is TGTGCCAGCAGCTTCGACTCGAGCGATACGCAGTATTTT. The full variable domain, completed using reference TRBV7-2 and TRBJ2-3, is GAGVSQSPSNKVTEKGKDVELRCDPISGHTALYWYRQSLGQGLEFLIYFQGNSAPDKSGLPSDRFSAERTGGSVSTLTIQRTQQEDSAVYLCASSFDSSDTQYFGPGTRLTVL.

This clonotype was seen many times. This rearrangement joins TRBV7-2 to TRBJ1-2; D is possibly TRBD1 (6 bases). The CDR3 has 14 residues. Germline lookup yields CDR1 SGHTA and CDR2 FQGNSA. Deletions cut 5 bases from V and 4 bases from J, with 14 bases between. The CDR3 loop reads CASSPGVLGYGYTF. Written as DNA, the CDR3 is TGTGCCAGCAGCCCAGGGGTTTTGGGCTATGGCTACACCTTC.

The chain recombines TRBV5-1 with TRBJ1-1; unclear D gene. There are 11 residues in the CDR3. Germline CDR1 is SGHRS and CDR2 is YFSETQ. Between the trimmed V and J ends, which lost 1 base and 9 bases, there was a span of 7 bases. CDR3 nucleotide sequence: TGCGCCAGCAGCTTGAATACCCAAGCTTTCTTT. It yields the protein CASSLNTQAFF.

This sequence joins TRBV5-4 and TRBJ2-1, with D possibly matching TRBD2 (5 bases). Germline V gene lookup returns CDR1 SGHNT and CDR2 YYREEE (reference sequence). The CDR3 length is 22 residues. The V and J ends lost 4 bases and 1 base respectively, with 33 bases between them. The CDR3 spells CASSQAPGGGPPRWSSYNEQFF. CDR3 coding DNA: TGTGCCAGCAGCCAAGCCCCCGGAGGCGGTCCCCCGCGGTGGAGTTCCTACAATGAGCAGTTCTTC.

The chain recombines TRBV5-3 with TRBJ1-2; D gene unclear. TRBV5-3 is recorded as an ORF, its role being uncertain. The CDR3 loop spans 12 amino acids. Trimming stripped 8 bases from V and 1 base from J, with 9 bases between. This CDR3 is CASTSYNYGYTF. CDR3 DNA: TGTGCCAGCACCAGTTATAACTATGGCTACACCTTC.

The rearrangement links TRBV19 to TRBJ2-1; 7 bases align to TRBD2. V was pared by 1 base and J by 0 bases, with 6 bases of the junction left unmatched. Germline V gene sequence: CDR1 LNHDA, CDR2 SQIVND (reference sequence). The CDR3 is 17 amino acids. The CDR3 DNA reads TGTGCCAGTAGTATAGTAGCGGGCCTTAGCTCCTACAATGAGCAGTTCTTC. Protein: CASSIVAGLSSYNEQFF.

The gene calls are TRBV20-1 and TRBJ1-5, with a weak D call TRBD1 (5 bases). V lost 3 bases, J lost 9 bases, and 21 bases lay in between. CDR1 and CDR2 from the germline V gene are DFQATT and SNEGSKA (reference sequence). This CDR3 is 15 amino acids long. This CDR3 reads CSASKWDSRLSPQHF. For the CDR3, the DNA is TGCAGTGCTAGTAAGTGGGACTCCCGTTTATCGCCCCAGCATTTT.

This clonotype was seen many times. CDR3 DNA sequence: TGTGCCAGCAGCTTGGACAGGGGGCCGCCAGATACGCAGTATTTT. Its translation: CASSLDRGPPDTQYF. This chain uses TRBV7-2 with TRBJ2-3, with TRBD1 identical over 11 bases. Per the germline V gene, CDR1 is SGHTA and CDR2 is FQGNSA. V trimming: 3 bases; J trimming: 4 bases; junction bases outside the gene matches: 3. The CDR3 runs 15 residues.

The chain employs TRBV7-4 and TRBJ1-1; possible D gene TRBD1, 5 bases. Trimming shortened V by 5 bases and J by 3 bases, and 16 bases separated the two germline ends. Germline loops: CDR1 SGHVT, CDR2 SQSDAQ. There are 15 residues in the CDR3. The CDR3 here is CASSPLGGGDTEAFF. Here the CDR3 DNA reads TGTGCCAGCAGCCCGCTAGGCGGGGGAGACACTGAAGCTTTCTTT.

Remarks on this clonotype: A much larger clone lies one base from this, so it may be a read error. V is TRBV7-2 and J is TRBJ2-1; TRBD1 matches at 8 bases. The CDR3 spans 14 residues. CDR1 and CDR2 from the germline V gene are SGHTA and FQGNSA. The DNA of the CDR3 is TGTCCCAGCAGTAACAGGGGGTCCTACAATGAGCAGTTCTTC. Its protein product is CPSSNRGSYNEQFF.